Each of the 31 T cell receptor beta chains below was sequenced from the same sample in a study of cytomegalovirus exposure and HLA in healthy donors. The PCR ran on 60 Vbeta and 13 Jbeta primers. Sequencing was performed with immunoSEQ multiplex PCR; in TCRdb, only in-frame clones are kept and a portion is missing. The table has some 190,000 clones, about four fifths seen once. The sequencing input was PBMCs. These receptors were collected from a woman aged 25-40 years in good health and CMV-seronegative.

The genes are TRBV7-2 and TRBJ2-3; TRBD2 matches at 12 bases. Germline loops: CDR1 SGHTA, CDR2 FQGNSA. The CDR3 is 18 residues long. Trimming at V came to 2 bases and at J to 0 bases, leaving 6 bases not matched to a gene. For the CDR3, the DNA is TGTGCCAGCAGCTTATTAACTAGCGGGGGGATTAGCACAGATACGCAGTATTTT. Translating it yields CASSLLTSGGISTDTQYF.

This clone appeared once. V is TRBV2 and J is TRBJ2-2; possible D gene TRBD1, 5 bases. Trimming took off 5 bases at V and 0 bases at J, with 10 bases between the two ends. The CDR3 runs 15 residues. Per germline, CDR1 SNHLY and CDR2 FYNNEI. CDR3 region: CASSNGRANTGELFF. CDR3 nucleotide sequence: TGTGCCAGCAGTAATGGCAGGGCGAACACCGGGGAGCTGTTTTTT.

This chain uses TRBV29-1 with TRBJ2-7; maybe TRBD1 (6 bases). This CDR3 spans 14 amino acids. CDR1 and CDR2 from the germline V gene are SQVTM and ANQGSEA. Trimming left V 6 bases short and J 6 bases short, with 21 bases between. This CDR3 reads CSVITTGMIGEQYF. The CDR3 DNA is TGCAGCGTCATAACGACAGGTATGATCGGCGAGCAGTACTTC.

The sample holds a few counts of this clone. This CDR3 reads CASSLGGVRSEQYF. CDR3 sequence (DNA): TGCGCCAGCAGCTTGGGGGGGGTTCGGTCCGAGCAGTACTTC. J is TRBJ2-7 and V is TRBV10-2, with 7 bases matching TRBD2. Germline CDR1 reads WSHSY; CDR2 reads SAAADI. Losses at the gene ends were 6 bases for V and 6 bases for J; bases not matched to a gene: 11. The CDR3 contains 14 residues.

V and J are TRBV11-2 and TRBJ2-7; D gene uncertain. CDR3 length equals 13 residues. V lost 1 base to trimming and J lost 5 bases, with 9 bases between them. CDR1 is SGHAT and CDR2 is FQNNGV in the germline V gene. The CDR3 loop reads CASSLVGQNEQYF. The CDR3 bases are TGTGCCAGCAGCTTAGTTGGCCAGAACGAGCAGTACTTC.

The V call is TRBV4-2, the J call TRBJ2-5, with 13 bases that match TRBD2. The V and J ends lost 1 base and 2 bases, in that order; junction bases with no gene match: 4. Germline CDR1 is LGHNA and CDR2 is YNFKEQ. The CDR3 is 17 amino acids. As DNA, the CDR3 is TGTGCCAGCAGCCAAGGACTAGCGGGGGGCCAACAAGAGACCCAGTACTTC. It specifies CASSQGLAGGQQETQYF.

The chain joins TRBV4-3 to TRBJ2-7; tentatively, D is TRBD2 (5 bases). Trimming left V 0 bases short and J 6 bases short, with 9 bases between. The CDR3 is 13 amino acids. Germline CDR1 is LGHNA and CDR2 is YSLEER. The CDR3 region has the DNA TGCGCCAGCAGCCAAGATTCTAGCTCCGAGCAGTACTTC. It yields the protein CASSQDSSSEQYF.

The chain carries TRBV6-4 and TRBJ2-3; the D gene is possibly TRBD2 (5 bases). The CDR3 spans 16 residues. Trimming cost V 10 bases and J 2 bases, with 22 bases left between them. Germline V CDR1 and CDR2: MRHNA, SNTAGT. DNA for the CDR3: TGTGCCACCCGAGATGACACAGCCGGGGACACAGATACGCAGTATTTT. Its translation is CATRDDTAGDTDTQYF.

The chain recombines TRBV7-9 with TRBJ2-7; 9 positions match TRBD1. The germline CDR1 and CDR2 sequences are SEHNR and FQNEAQ (reference sequence). The junction had 2 bases not matched to a gene; V was cut back by 1 base and J by 4 bases. The CDR3 has 14 residues. For the CDR3, the DNA is TGTGCCAGCAGCTTAGGGGACAGGGTTTACGAGCAGTACTTC. Its translation: CASSLGDRVYEQYF.

This sequence joins TRBV19 and TRBJ2-1; D unresolved. The CDR3 extends over 13 amino acids. Trimming took 2 bases from V and 6 from J, leaving 8 bases between them. Germline loops: CDR1 LNHDA, CDR2 SQIVND (reference sequence). The CDR3 DNA follows: TGTGCCAGTAGTATATCTGGCGGCAATGAGCAGTTCTTC. Translating it yields CASSISGGNEQFF.

The gene calls are TRBV18 and TRBJ1-4; 10 bases map to TRBD1. The germline CDR1 and CDR2 sequences are KGHSH and LQKENI. V lost 3 bases, J lost 2 bases, and 12 bases stayed unmatched. The CDR3 covers 19 residues. DNA for the CDR3: TGTGCCAGCTCACCCCCCCGCGGAATGGACAGGGGGACTAATGAAAAACTGTTTTTT. Translated, it gives CASSPPRGMDRGTNEKLFF.

This clone occurred once. V gene TRBV7-9 combines with J gene TRBJ1-1; possible D gene TRBD1, 5 bases. The CDR3 spans 14 residues. Germline CDR1 reads SEHNR; CDR2 reads FQNEAQ (reference sequence). V was cut by 5 bases and J by 7 bases, with 17 bases left in between. The CDR3 protein is CASSPGPAGIEAFF. DNA of the CDR3: TGTGCCAGCAGCCCCGGTCCGGCAGGGATTGAAGCTTTCTTT.

The chain has TRBV7-8 and TRBJ2-7, with 9 bases that match TRBD1. Germline values: CDR1 SGHVS, CDR2 FQNEAQ. J lost 0 bases, V lost 6 bases, and 9 bases had no gene match. The CDR3 runs 16 residues. CDR3 coding DNA: TGTGCCAGCAGGAGGACGGGGACAGGGCGCTCCTACGAGCAGTACTTC. Protein product: CASRRTGTGRSYEQYF.

This clone has only a few counts. The gene calls are TRBV7-2 and TRBJ1-4; TRBD1 matches at 9 bases. The V segment lost 5 bases and the J segment 8 bases; nucleotides outside the gene matches: 9. The CDR3 consists of 15 residues. CDR1 and CDR2 from the germline V gene are SGHTA and FQGNSA. CDR3 loop: CASSPSGTGREKLFF. In DNA form, the CDR3 reads TGTGCCAGCAGCCCCTCCGGGACAGGGCGAGAAAAACTGTTTTTT.

The CDR3 here is CAISESQDTQYF. Written as DNA, the CDR3 is TGTGCCATCAGTGAGTCCCAAGATACGCAGTATTTT. This rearrangement joins TRBV10-3 to TRBJ2-3; D is uncertain. There are 12 residues in the CDR3. CDR1 is ENHRY and CDR2 is SYGVKD in the germline V gene. Between the trimmed V and J ends, which lost 0 bases and 5 bases, there was a span of 3 bases.

The V and J genes are TRBV19 and TRBJ1-1, with a possible D match to TRBD1 (6 bases). V was shortened by 5 bases and J by 8 bases, with 15 bases between the two germline ends. The CDR3 is made up of 13 amino acids. Germline V gene lookup returns CDR1 LNHDA and CDR2 SQIVND (reference sequence). CDR3 amino acids: CASSLNRQGEAFF. CDR3 in DNA: TGTGCCAGTAGTCTAAACCGCCAGGGGGAAGCTTTCTTT.

CDR3 protein: CASRRVVRTGELFF. The CDR3 nucleotides are TGTGCCAGTAGGCGGGTGGTCCGCACCGGGGAGCTGTTTTTT. The rearrangement joins TRBV19 to TRBJ2-2; the D gene is possibly TRBD2 (5 bases). V lost 6 bases, J lost 4 bases, and 12 bases lay in between. The CDR3 loop spans 14 amino acids. In germline, CDR1 is LNHDA, CDR2 SQIVND (reference sequence).

The genes are TRBV7-8 and TRBJ2-6; D may be TRBD1 (6 bases). V dropped 4 bases and J dropped 5 bases, with 21 bases sitting between them. The CDR3 totals 18 residues. Germline V gives CDR1 SGHVS, CDR2 FQNEAQ. CDR3 nucleotides: TGTGCCAGCAGCTCCGAACGGACAGTCCTTTCTCGGGCCAACGTCCTGACTTTC. It encodes CASSSERTVLSRANVLTF.

This chain uses TRBV10-2 with TRBJ1-1, with D unresolved. Trimming cost V 3 bases and J 1 base, with 9 bases left between them. Looked up from germline, CDR1 is WSHSY and CDR2 is SAAADI. This CDR3 is 14 amino acids long. The chain's CDR3 is CASSETRRNTEAFF. In DNA, the CDR3 is TGCGCCAGCAGTGAAACAAGGAGGAACACTGAAGCTTTCTTT.

The chain employs TRBV2 and TRBJ1-2; 7 bases agree with TRBD1. Unmatched junction bases numbered 20, after V lost 2 bases and J lost 8 bases. The CDR3 loop spans 18 amino acids. Germline lookup yields CDR1 SNHLY and CDR2 FYNNEI. CDR3 nucleotide sequence: TGTGCCAGCAGTGAACCAGGGGCAGGGGGGCTAACGCTGTCCGGCTACACCTTC. Translation gives CASSEPGAGGLTLSGYTF.

The chain carries TRBV6-6 and TRBJ2-3; D is uncertain. CDR1 and CDR2 from the germline V gene are MNHNY and SVGAGI (reference sequence). The CDR3 is made up of 13 amino acids. Trimming cost V 5 bases and J 6 bases, with 12 bases left between them. This CDR3 reads CASSPIHGDTQYF. The CDR3 DNA reads TGTGCCAGCAGTCCAATACACGGGGATACGCAGTATTTT.

The V and J genes are TRBV7-9 and TRBJ2-1; 11 bases match TRBD2. V gave up 5 bases and J gave up 9 bases; unmatched junction bases: 6. Germline V gives CDR1 SEHNR, CDR2 FQNEAQ (reference sequence). This CDR3 is built from 14 residues. The CDR3 sequence: CASSLSGGAFEQFF. DNA for the CDR3: TGTGCCAGCAGCCTTAGCGGGGGGGCTTTTGAGCAGTTCTTC.

The gene calls are TRBV18 and TRBJ2-6, with D maybe TRBD1 (6 bases). Germline CDR1 KGHSH, CDR2 LQKENI. V dropped 3 bases and J dropped 1 base, with 13 bases sitting between them. There are 17 residues in the CDR3. DNA of the CDR3: TGTGCCAGCTCACCTACAGGGCATCGGTCTGGGGCCAACGTCCTGACTTTC. Encoded protein: CASSPTGHRSGANVLTF.

V usage is TRBV29-1 and J usage is TRBJ1-1; D may be TRBD1 (6 bases). Trimming took off 4 bases at V and 6 bases at J, with 15 bases between the two ends. The CDR3 spans 13 residues. The germline gives CDR1 SQVTM, CDR2 ANQGSEA. CDR3 residues: CSVGSRGLAEAFF. For the CDR3, the DNA is TGCAGCGTTGGCTCCAGGGGCTTAGCTGAAGCTTTCTTT.

CDR3 protein: CASRATGLYGYTF. CDR3 bases: TGTGCCAGCAGAGCGACAGGGCTCTATGGCTACACCTTC. The chain couples TRBV2 to TRBJ1-2; 7 bases agree with TRBD1. The CDR3 totals 13 residues. The V gene end was trimmed by 6 bases and the J gene end by 4 bases; junction bases not matched to a gene: 5. The germline CDR1 and CDR2 sequences are SNHLY and FYNNEI. Complete variable domain (other parts from reference TRBV2 and TRBJ1-2): EPEVTQTPSHQVTQMGQEVILRCVPISNHLYFYWYRQILGQKVEFLVSFYNNEISEKSEIFDDQFSVERPDGSNFTLKIRSTKLEDSAMYFCASRATGLYGYTFGSGTRLTVV.

The chain has TRBV14 and TRBJ1-1; D may be TRBD1 (5 bases). Trimming shortened V by 3 bases and J by 4 bases, and 15 bases separated the two germline ends. Germline V gene lookup returns CDR1 SGHDN and CDR2 FVKESK. CDR3 length: 15 amino acids. CDR3 loop: CASSQASGFGTEAFF. The CDR3 coding sequence is TGTGCCAGCAGCCAGGCTTCAGGGTTTGGCACTGAAGCTTTCTTT. The complete variable domain, with remaining parts taken from reference TRBV14 and TRBJ1-1, reads EAGVTQFPSHSVIEKGQTVTLRCDPISGHDNLYWYRRVMGKEIKFLLHFVKESKQDESGMPNNRFLAERTGGTYSTLKVQPAELEDSGVYFCASSQASGFGTEAFFGQGTRLTVV.

The V gene is TRBV14, the J gene TRBJ1-1; D is perhaps TRBD1 (5 bases). Germline V gene data show CDR1 as SGHDN and CDR2 as FVKESK. Trimming removed 0 bases at V and 3 bases at J, with 14 bases between. CDR3 length equals 16 residues. In DNA, the CDR3 is TGTGCCAGCAGCCAAGATCTAATAACAGGCGACACTGAAGCTTTCTTT. This sequence encodes CASSQDLITGDTEAFF.

In this sample, this clone turned up once. J is TRBJ1-4 and V is TRBV5-7; D unclear. TRBV5-7 is sorted into the ORF group, with uncertain function. The CDR3 is 14 residues long. Trimming stripped 4 bases from V and 5 bases from J, with 12 bases between. The CDR3 bases are TGTGCCAGCAGCGAGAGGGAGGAGAATGAAAAACTGTTTTTT. As protein: CASSEREENEKLFF.

The V and J genes are TRBV4-1 and TRBJ2-7, with 9 nucleotides matching TRBD1. Germline V CDR1 and CDR2: MGHRA, YSYEKL. This CDR3 has 15 residues. Unmatched junction bases numbered 2, after V lost 0 bases and J lost 2 bases. Here the CDR3 reads CASSQDRQGAYEQYF. In DNA form, the CDR3 reads TGCGCCAGCAGCCAAGATCGACAGGGGGCCTACGAGCAGTACTTC.

The V call is TRBV9, the J call TRBJ1-2; D might be TRBD1 (6 bases). The V end lost 0 bases, the J end lost 2 bases, and 11 bases lay between the germline ends. The CDR3 has 15 residues. Germline V gene sequence: CDR1 SGDLS, CDR2 YYNGEE. The CDR3 loop reads CASSVDRVRNYGYTF. CDR3 nucleotides: TGTGCCAGCAGCGTAGACAGGGTCAGGAACTATGGCTACACCTTC.

The chain uses TRBV6-6 and TRBJ1-1, with TRBD1 matching 9 bases. The CDR3 is 14 amino acids. The ends lost 2 bases at V and 8 bases at J; junction bases unmatched: 6. The germline gives CDR1 MNHNY, CDR2 SVGAGI (reference sequence). CDR3 nucleotides: TGTGCCAGCAGTTACAGGGACAGGGCTAGGGAAGCTTTCTTT. It yields the protein CASSYRDRAREAFF.